These 10 T cell receptor beta chains came from one sample sequenced in a study of OX40 agonist ivuxolimab in advanced cancers. TCRdb's table, derived via immunoSEQ multiplex PCR, lists solely in-frame clones and lacks some. The profile covers roughly 90,000 clones, with roughly 93% appearing a single time and approximately 0.3% taken by the ten largest. Sequences were derived from CD4+ or CD8+ T cells sorted from blood, sampled in a trial of the OX40 agonist ivuxolimab. All receptors come from an adult with an advanced solid tumor such as melanoma, head and neck, liver or kidney cancer.

This sequence joins TRBV5-6 and TRBJ2-2; TRBD2 might be the D (5 bases). The V gene lost 0 bases and the J gene lost 3 bases, with 6 bases spanning the gap. In germline, CDR1 is SGHDT, CDR2 YYEEEE. CDR3 length: 14 amino acids. As DNA, the CDR3 is TGTGCCAGCAGCTTGGGGAGGTACACCGGGGAGCTGTTTTTT. This sequence encodes CASSLGRYTGELFF.

This sequence joins TRBV28 and TRBJ2-7; TRBD2 aligns across 15 bases. The germline CDR1 and CDR2 sequences are MDHEN and SYDVKM. The CDR3 loop spans 18 amino acids. Trimming cost V 3 bases and J 7 bases; bases outside gene matches: 13. The DNA of the CDR3 is TGTGCCAGCAGTTTTAGGACTAGCGGGAGGGCGGACCCTGGGGAGCAGTACTTC. Residues: CASSFRTSGRADPGEQYF.

V is TRBV19 and J is TRBJ1-1, with TRBD1 matching over 7 bases. CDR1 LNHDA and CDR2 SQIVND come from the germline V gene (reference sequence). The V gene end was trimmed by 6 bases and the J gene end by 1 base; junction bases not matched to a gene: 11. This CDR3 comprises 16 residues. In nucleotides, the CDR3 is TGTGCCAGTAGACCTCTCCCGGGACAGCCGAACACTGAAGCTTTCTTT. Its translation: CASRPLPGQPNTEAFF.

The chain recombines TRBV11-2 with TRBJ2-2; D gene uncertain. CDR3 length: 15 residues. The germline V and J ends were trimmed by 4 bases and 0 bases, with 9 bases remaining between them. Germline CDR1 reads SGHAT; CDR2 reads FQNNGV. The CDR3 DNA reads TGTGCCAGCAGCTCTACTACAGCGAACACCGGGGAGCTGTTTTTT. Amino acid sequence: CASSSTTANTGELFF.

This chain connects TRBV27 to TRBJ2-7; no clear D. CDR3 size: 15 residues. Per the germline V gene, CDR1 is MNHEY and CDR2 is SMNVEV (reference sequence). Trimming removed 3 bases from V and 3 bases from J, with 15 bases in between. CDR3 in amino acids: CASSFDQIRGYEQYF. Written as DNA, the CDR3 is TGTGCCAGCAGTTTTGATCAAATCCGCGGCTACGAGCAGTACTTC.

V gene TRBV7-8 combines with J gene TRBJ1-2; a weak D match, TRBD1 (6 bases). The length of the CDR3 is 14 residues. The ends were cut back, 1 base at V and 7 bases at J, with 13 bases in the middle. Per germline, CDR1 SGHVS and CDR2 FQNEAQ. The CDR3 region has the DNA TGTGCCAGCAGCTTAGGACAGGAGATAGGTGGCTACACCTTC. Translation: CASSLGQEIGGYTF.

The rearrangement links TRBV4-1 to TRBJ2-3, with 13 bases matching TRBD2. Germline CDR1 and CDR2: MGHRA and YSYEKL. This CDR3 comprises 18 residues. Trimming removed 4 bases from V and 4 bases from J; junction bases left unmatched: 11. Here the CDR3 reads CASSRETSGRSVSDTQYF. The CDR3 DNA sequence: TGCGCCAGCAGCCGAGAGACTAGCGGGAGGAGCGTATCAGATACGCAGTATTTT.

This clone was found a few times. V is TRBV5-6 and J is TRBJ2-5; 8 bases match TRBD2. From germline, CDR1 is SGHDT and CDR2 YYEEEE. The CDR3 is 15 residues long. Trimming at V came to 2 bases and at J to 2 bases, leaving 5 bases not matched to a gene. The DNA for the CDR3 is TGTGCCAGCAGCTTAACGCCTAGCGGGCAAGAGACCCAGTACTTC. This gives the protein CASSLTPSGQETQYF.

The rearrangement uses TRBV19 and TRBJ2-1, with TRBD2 matching 11 bases. The CDR3 spans 18 residues. Germline assignment: CDR1 LNHDA and CDR2 SQIVND (reference sequence). V dropped 2 bases and J dropped 8; count of bases not matched to a gene: 14. The CDR3 DNA is TGTGCCAGTAGTATAAGGCTCTCGGCTAGCGGGAGGTTTTATGAGCAGTTCTTC. It encodes CASSIRLSASGRFYEQFF.

This clone was counted once. The chain employs TRBV15 and TRBJ2-7; D possibly corresponds to TRBD2 (6 bases). The CDR3 loop spans 15 amino acids. Germline V gene sequence: CDR1 LNHNV, CDR2 YYDKDF (reference sequence). V lost 0 bases, J lost 3 bases, and 12 bases lay in between. The CDR3 reads CATSREREGIYEQYF. The CDR3, as DNA: TGTGCCACCAGCAGAGAGCGGGAAGGGATCTACGAGCAGTACTTC.